Included here is one T cell receptor beta chain sequence, with context. This entry is derived from a study of OX40 agonist ivuxolimab in advanced cancers. The overall study: Of the patients, three showed partial responses, one with hepatocellular carcinoma and two with cutaneous melanoma.

Profiling relied on immunoSEQ multiplex PCR, and the TCRdb table lists in-frame clones only, not all of them. The sample records tens of thousands of clones, roughly 84% being singletons. This specimen consisted of CD4+ or CD8+ T cells sorted from blood, obtained in a trial of the OX40 agonist ivuxolimab. The receptor's source is an adult with an advanced solid tumor such as melanoma, head and neck, liver or kidney cancer.

The CDR3 reads CASSQDQTGFGEKLFF. CDR3 nucleotide sequence: TGCGCCAGCAGCCAAGATCAGACAGGGTTTGGGGAAAAACTGTTTTTT. The chain links TRBV4-1 to TRBJ1-4; 7 bases match TRBD1. V shed 0 bases and J 8 bases; nucleotides not matched to a gene: 9. Per the germline V gene, CDR1 is MGHRA and CDR2 is YSYEKL. This CDR3 region has 16 residues.